Sequencing of this T cell receptor (beta chain) was carried out in a study of Ad26.COV2.S vaccination and SARS-CoV-2 variants. Libraries were prepared by immunoSEQ multiplex PCR; TCRdb keeps only in-frame clonotypes and omits some of them. The data hold about half a million clones, with about 88% observed a single time. The CDR3 totals 16 residues. J was trimmed by 0 bases and V by 2 bases; bases with no gene match: 5. CDR1 and CDR2 from the germline V gene are SGHTA and FQGNSA. Treatment specified: around 19 received Ad26.COV2.S at low or high dose, single or two shots; about 5 received placebo; per-sample allocation not given. Sampling occurred on day 63 after the first vaccine or placebo injection.

This receptor was taken from a person aged 18-60 years who received the Ad26.COV2.S COVID-19 vaccine or a placebo. The genes are TRBV7-2 and TRBJ1-1; 8 bases map to TRBD1. The material was peripheral blood, obtained in a trial of Ad26.COV2.S vaccine versus placebo. The CDR3 sequence: CASSLSGGNLNTEAFF. In nucleotides, the CDR3 is TGTGCCAGCAGCTTATCAGGGGGCAACCTGAACACTGAAGCTTTCTTT.